This passage covers 23 T cell receptor beta chains from one sample sequenced in a study of cytomegalovirus exposure and HLA in healthy donors. The PCR had 60 Vbeta and 13 Jbeta primers. Generated by immunoSEQ multiplex PCR, the TCRdb table keeps only in-frame clones and is missing some. The sample carries 130,000 or so clones, 8% to 9.5% recorded once. Input material: PBMCs. These receptor sequences come from a man aged 40-49 years in good health and CMV-seronegative.

CDR3 DNA sequence: TGTGCCAGCAGCTTAAGTTTCTACGAGCAGTACTTC. Protein: CASSLSFYEQYF. This chain links TRBV7-2 with TRBJ2-5, with unresolved D. The J call may be mistaken, given a closer DNA end match to TRBJ2-7. Germline CDR1 and CDR2: SGHTA and FQGNSA. The CDR3 is 12 residues long.

CDR3 bases: TGCGCCAGCAGTCGCGACAGCAGCTCCTACAATGAGCAGTTCTTC. It specifies CASSRDSSSYNEQFF. The chain recombines TRBV4-1 with TRBJ2-1, with TRBD1 as a possible D gene (5 bases). With 6 bases removed from V and 0 bases from J, the gap between germline ends came to 12 bases. CDR3 length equals 15 residues. The germline V gene encodes CDR1 MGHRA and CDR2 YSYEKL.

This chain uses TRBV5-8 with TRBJ2-7; 8 nucleotides agree with TRBD2. The CDR3 runs 14 residues. The V gene's germline CDR1 is SGHTS and CDR2 YDEGEE. V gave up 8 bases and J gave up 9 bases; unmatched junction bases: 16. The CDR3 DNA follows: TGTGCCAGTACCGGGAGGGACTCCTTTGGGGGGCAGTACTTC. Translation gives CASTGRDSFGGQYF.

This clone has a handful of counts. This chain uses TRBV10-2 with TRBJ1-4; 9 positions agree with TRBD1. CDR3 length: 15 amino acids. Trimming at V came to 5 bases and at J to 7 bases, leaving 8 bases not matched to a gene. Germline CDR1 and CDR2: WSHSY and SAAADI. CDR3 sequence: CASSPQGAGGEKLFF. DNA of the CDR3: TGCGCCAGCAGTCCACAGGGGGCGGGGGGTGAAAAACTGTTTTTT.

The chain employs TRBV18 and TRBJ1-2, with D possibly being TRBD1 (5 bases). Trimming removed 4 bases from V and 7 bases from J, with 19 bases in between. Per the germline V gene, CDR1 is KGHSH and CDR2 is LQKENI. The CDR3 totals 15 residues. The CDR3 DNA is TGTGCCAGCTCACGACCCGGGACCGGGGGTTCTGGCTACACCTTC. Translating it yields CASSRPGTGGSGYTF.

This clone has a handful of counts. The rearrangement joins TRBV11-2 to TRBJ1-1; D gene unclear. The CDR3 extends over 11 amino acids. Germline V lookup: CDR1 SGHAT, CDR2 FQNNGV. The V end was cut by 3 bases, the J end by 5 bases, with 4 bases between. The chain's CDR3 is CASSFITEAFF. Written as DNA, the CDR3 is TGTGCCAGCAGCTTTATAACTGAAGCTTTCTTT.

The J gene is TRBJ2-1, the V gene TRBV6-5; 7 bases are shared with TRBD1. J was trimmed by 9 bases and V by 1 base; bases with no gene match: 0. Germline-derived CDR1 and CDR2 are MNHEY and SVGAGI. This CDR3 has 12 amino acids. The DNA for the CDR3 is TGTGCCAGCAGTTACTACAGGGGTGAGCAGTTCTTC. Translation gives CASSYYRGEQFF.

This clone turned up a few times. This sequence joins TRBV27 and TRBJ1-1; D might be TRBD1 (5 bases). Germline CDR1 and CDR2: MNHEY and SMNVEV (reference sequence). This CDR3 is 13 amino acids long. The germline V and J ends were trimmed by 6 bases and 0 bases, with 8 bases remaining between them. The CDR3 DNA sequence: TGTGCCAGCAGAATCAGGGTGAACACTGAAGCTTTCTTT. It encodes CASRIRVNTEAFF.

The chain couples TRBV5-1 to TRBJ2-1; TRBD2 might be the D (6 bases). CDR1 SGHRS and CDR2 YFSETQ come from the germline V gene. This CDR3 contains 16 residues. V lost 0 bases to trimming and J lost 3 bases, with 13 bases between them. CDR3 sequence: CASSLAGWGLYNEQFF. CDR3 DNA: TGCGCCAGCAGCTTGGCGGGATGGGGACTCTACAATGAGCAGTTCTTC.

This clone turned up a few times. The CDR3, as DNA: TGTGCCAGCAGCTCACGGGGGGGATCCTACAATGAGCAGTTCTTC. Translated: CASSSRGGSYNEQFF. This chain uses TRBV4-2 with TRBJ2-1; 8 bases line up with TRBD2. V shed 5 bases, J shed 1 base, and the junction held 4 bases outside the gene matches. This CDR3 has 15 amino acids. The germline V gene has CDR1 LGHNA and CDR2 YNFKEQ.

The chain combines TRBV4-2 with TRBJ1-5; unclear D gene. Germline V lookup: CDR1 LGHNA, CDR2 YNFKEQ. This CDR3 comprises 15 residues. V shed 2 bases and J shed 0 bases, with 8 bases lying between them. The CDR3 DNA follows: TGTGCCAGCAGCCAAACAGACTATAGCAATCAGCCCCAGCATTTT. Translated: CASSQTDYSNQPQHF.

This clone appeared a few times. This chain joins TRBV6-5 and TRBJ1-2, with D possibly being TRBD1 (5 bases). This CDR3 has 13 amino acids. V lost 8 bases, J lost 5 bases, and 15 bases lay in between. From germline, CDR1 is MNHEY and CDR2 SVGAGI. This CDR3 is CASGDRSSYGYTF. CDR3 in DNA: TGTGCCAGCGGTGACAGAAGCTCGTATGGCTACACCTTC.

This clone was picked up a small number of times. This sequence joins TRBV30 and TRBJ2-7; TRBD1 matches at 7 bases. The CDR3 is 13 amino acids. V was clipped by 0 bases and J by 4 bases; unmatched bases: 3. The germline V gene has CDR1 GTSNPN and CDR2 SVGIG (reference sequence). The CDR3 coding sequence is TGTGCCTGGAGTGTGGGCAGGGGGTACGAGCAGTACTTC. It codes for CAWSVGRGYEQYF.

The chain carries TRBV28 and TRBJ1-4; TRBD1 matches at 10 bases. Trimming at V came to 5 bases and at J to 8 bases, leaving 5 bases not matched to a gene. Germline CDR1 MDHEN, CDR2 SYDVKM. The CDR3 is 14 amino acids. For the CDR3, the DNA is TGTGCCAGCAGTGGGGGACAGGGGAGGGAAAAACTGTTTTTT. Protein sequence: CASSGGQGREKLFF.

The chain employs TRBV5-5 and TRBJ2-7; 9 bases map to TRBD1. V lost 4 bases, J lost 3 bases, and 5 bases stayed unmatched. The CDR3 is 14 amino acids. The germline V gene encodes CDR1 SGHKS and CDR2 YYEKEE (reference sequence). The CDR3 nucleotides read TGTGCCAGCAGCGAGGGACAGGGAATCTACGAGCAGTACTTC. Translation: CASSEGQGIYEQYF.

The chain uses TRBV5-1 and TRBJ1-1; 8 nucleotides line up with TRBD1. The CDR3 is 19 residues long. The junction had 18 bases not matched to a gene; V was cut back by 0 bases and J by 5 bases. Germline assignment: CDR1 SGHRS and CDR2 YFSETQ. Here the CDR3 reads CASSLGGKSGQGWATEAFF. The CDR3, as DNA: TGCGCCAGCAGCTTGGGGGGGAAATCAGGACAGGGTTGGGCGACTGAAGCTTTCTTT.

This clone turned up a few times. Other DNA sequences from this sample encode an identical CDR3 as well. V usage is TRBV30 and J usage is TRBJ2-7, with D tentatively TRBD1 (5 bases). Trimming pared 2 bases from V and 1 base from J, leaving 9 bases between. CDR1 is GTSNPN and CDR2 is SVGIG in the germline V gene (reference sequence). This CDR3 has 13 amino acids. CDR3 in DNA: TGTGCCTGGAGTACAGGTCGTTCCTACGAGCAGTACTTC. It specifies CAWSTGRSYEQYF.

The rearrangement joins TRBV7-9 to TRBJ1-5, with TRBD1 matching 11 bases. V dropped 5 bases and J dropped 5; count of bases not matched to a gene: 8. Germline CDR1 is SEHNR and CDR2 is FQNEAQ (reference sequence). This CDR3 contains 16 residues. The CDR3 loop reads CASSPGTGGSYQPQHF. The CDR3 nucleotides are TGTGCCAGCAGCCCCGGGACAGGGGGTAGTTATCAGCCCCAGCATTTT.

The chain is built from TRBV19 and TRBJ2-1; 9 positions agree with TRBD2. The V gene's germline CDR1 is LNHDA and CDR2 SQIVND (reference sequence). V shed 1 base and J 8 bases; nucleotides not matched to a gene: 3. This CDR3 is built from 14 residues. The CDR3 region has the DNA TGTGCCAGTAGTATAGCGCTAGCGGGGCATGAGCAGTTCTTC. This codes for CASSIALAGHEQFF.

This clone was picked up a small number of times. The chain joins TRBV21-1 to TRBJ1-5. TRBV21-1 is listed as a pseudogene. This CDR3 is built from 14 residues. The CDR3 DNA reads TGTGCCAGCAGCATATGGGGGGGGAATCAGCCCCAGCATTTT. Protein product: CASSIWGGNQPQHF.

This chain joins TRBV27 and TRBJ2-7; 8 bases agree with TRBD1. The CDR3 has 15 amino acids. V shed 5 bases, J shed 3 bases, and the junction held 9 bases outside the gene matches. CDR1 MNHEY and CDR2 SMNVEV come from the germline V gene (reference sequence). This CDR3 reads CASSPRTGLFYEQYF. CDR3 bases: TGTGCCAGCAGTCCGCGGACAGGGCTTTTCTACGAGCAGTACTTC.

There are a few counts of this clone. The rearrangement links TRBV5-1 to TRBJ1-1; D gene ambiguous. V lost 0 bases and J 1 base, leaving 4 bases between the germline ends. The CDR3 extends over 13 amino acids. Germline lookup yields CDR1 SGHRS and CDR2 YFSETQ. For the CDR3, the DNA is TGCGCCAGCAGCTTGGAAGCGAACACTGAAGCTTTCTTT. This sequence encodes CASSLEANTEAFF.

V and J are TRBV2 and TRBJ2-2, with unresolved D. This CDR3 has 14 amino acids. CDR1 SNHLY and CDR2 FYNNEI come from the germline V gene. V was clipped by 0 bases and J by 8 bases, with 10 bases between them. The CDR3 here is CASSEAQVMGELFF. CDR3 bases: TGTGCCAGCAGTGAAGCGCAGGTCATGGGGGAGCTGTTTTTT.